This is a list of T cell receptor beta chains from one sample in a study of beta chain features in type 1 diabetes. Libraries were prepared by immunoSEQ multiplex PCR; TCRdb keeps only in-frame clonotypes and omits some of them. Among roughly 300,000 clones, around 8.5% were seen once, and the ten largest hold less than 1.2%. Sample: central memory CD4+ T cells from blood. The receptors originated from a man aged 30-40 years with type 1 diabetes. The CDR3 runs from the conserved cysteine through the conserved F or W. The D gene is left open where the match is weak. Clone size appears in some rows only: once, few, many, or a class for an expanded clone.

TGCGCCAGCAGCCAAGATGACCAGGGCACCAAAAACATTCAGTACTTC	CASSQDDQGTKNIQYF	.	.	TRBV4-1	TRBJ2-4
TGTGCCAGCAGCTTGACCCCCCCCGAGCAGTACTTC	CASSLTPPEQYF	few	.	TRBV2	TRBJ2-7
TGCAGTGCCAAAGAGACATTCGTATTC	CSAKETFVF	.	.	TRBV20-1	TRBJ1-2
TGTGCCAGCAGCTTCGCTGGAAACACCATATATTTT	CASSFAGNTIYF	.	.	TRBV5-6	TRBJ1-3
TGTGCCAGCAGCGAACAGGACAGGGGGAAACTGTTTTTT	CASSEQDRGKLFF	.	TRBD1	TRBV7-8	TRBJ1-4
TGTGCCATCAGTGCCACGGACGGGAGTGGGTCACCCCTCCACTTT	CAISATDGSGSPLHF	few	.	TRBV10-3	TRBJ1-6
TGTGCCTGGAGTCGGATTGGAGGGAATCAGCCCCAGCATTTT	CAWSRIGGNQPQHF	.	.	TRBV30	TRBJ1-5
TGCAGCGGCGCGCGGGGGGGTGCTGAAGCTTTCTTT	CSGARGGAEAFF	few	.	TRBV29-1	TRBJ1-1
TGTGCCAGCAGTGGTCTCCAGGGGTTACAGGGGGAGGTCAATCAGCCCCAGCATTTT	CASSGLQGLQGEVNQPQHF	.	TRBD1	TRBV2	TRBJ1-5
TGTGCCAGCAGCTGGTGGGGGAACACTGAAGCTTTCTTT	CASSWWGNTEAFF	.	.	TRBV5-5	TRBJ1-1
TGCGCCAGCAGCGTGACAGGGGGAGTATTCGAAAAACTGTTTTTT	CASSVTGGVFEKLFF	few	TRBD1	TRBV5-1	TRBJ1-4
TGCGCCAGCAGCCGCGGACAGAATAATTCACCCCTCCACTTT	CASSRGQNNSPLHF	.	.	TRBV4-3	TRBJ1-6
TGTGCCATCCAAGGGAGGGGTGGCTACACCTTC	CAIQGRGGYTF	few	.	TRBV10-3	TRBJ1-2
TGCAGTGCTAGCCCGGACAATGAGCAGTTCTTC	CSASPDNEQFF	.	.	TRBV20-1	TRBJ2-1
TGTGCCAGCAGCCTCGGACAGGGGCTACATTACGAGCAGTACTTC	CASSLGQGLHYEQYF	.	TRBD1	TRBV7-2	TRBJ2-7
TGTGCCAGCAGCAGGGGAACGGAGACCCAGTACTTC	CASSRGTETQYF	.	.	TRBV5-6	TRBJ2-5
TGCGCCAGCAGCAAAGGACTAGCGGCCACCTACGAGCAGTACTTC	CASSKGLAATYEQYF	few	TRBD2	TRBV10-1	TRBJ2-7
TGCAGCGTTGTATGGCAAACTGAAGCTTTCTTT	CSVVWQTEAFF	.	.	TRBV29-1	TRBJ1-1
TGTGCCAGCAGCCAAGAACCAGGGATGAACACTGAAGCTTTCTTT	CASSQEPGMNTEAFF	few	.	TRBV14	TRBJ1-1
TGTGCCAGTAGAGGGGACAGGGGCAATGAGCAGTTCTTC	CASRGDRGNEQFF	few	TRBD1	TRBV19	TRBJ2-1
TGTGCCAGCAGCTGGGTACCGGGACACCTGAACACTGAAGCTTTCTTT	CASSWVPGHLNTEAFF	few	.	TRBV7-2	TRBJ1-1
TGTGCTAGTGGTTTGAATAGCGGCCAAGAGACCCAGTACTTC	CASGLNSGQETQYF	few	.	TRBV12-5	TRBJ2-5
TGTGCCAGCAGTGAAAGGGGGCATTCTGGAAACACCATATATTTT	CASSERGHSGNTIYF	.	TRBD1	TRBV2	TRBJ1-3
TGTGCCAGCTCACCGGGACAGGGTCCCTACGAGCAGTACTTC	CASSPGQGPYEQYF	.	TRBD1	TRBV18	TRBJ2-7
TGTGCCAGCAGCTCCCCGGGACAGATCCACAATGAGCAGTTCTTC	CASSSPGQIHNEQFF	.	TRBD1	TRBV7-9	TRBJ2-1
TGTGCCAGCAGCTTAGTCAGGGTGGATAGCAATCAGCCCCAGCATTTT	CASSLVRVDSNQPQHF	few	.	TRBV7-2	TRBJ1-5
TGTGCCAGCTACGGGACTAGCGGGGTCGGAGAGACCCAGTACTTC	CASYGTSGVGETQYF	.	TRBD2	TRBV2	TRBJ2-5
TGTGCCAGCAGTTCAGGTGGTCTAATACAAGAGACCCAGTACTTC	CASSSGGLIQETQYF	.	.	TRBV25-1	TRBJ2-5
TGTGCCAGCAGTTTCCTGAGTGGAGGCTATGGCTACACCTTC	CASSFLSGGYGYTF	few	.	TRBV28	TRBJ1-2
TGTGCCAGCAGCGGCGGGGGCCTCCGCACAGATACGCAGTATTTT	CASSGGGLRTDTQYF	few	.	TRBV28	TRBJ2-3
TGTGCCAGCAGCCTAGCGGTACCCTACAATGAGCAGTTCTTC	CASSLAVPYNEQFF	few	TRBD2	TRBV6-1	TRBJ2-1
TGTGCCAGCAGCCAAGAGGGGCGGGGGGGCCTCGTTGAAAGAAGTACGCAGTATTTT	CASSQEGRGGLVERSTQYF	.	TRBD2	TRBV14	TRBJ2-3
TGTGCCAGCAGTCCGGAGCTCGGACAGGGGCAGAGCTCCTACGAGCAGTACTTC	CASSPELGQGQSSYEQYF	.	TRBD1	TRBV27	TRBJ2-7
TGTGCCATCAGTGAGTCGGCGACTTACACCGGGGAGCTGTTTTTT	CAISESATYTGELFF	.	.	TRBV10-3	TRBJ2-2
TGTGCCAGCAGTTTACCGGGACACGGGGATGGCTATGGCTACACCTTC	CASSLPGHGDGYGYTF	.	.	TRBV28	TRBJ1-2
TGTGCCAGCTCACCACAGGGTACTACTAACTATGGCTACACCTTC	CASSPQGTTNYGYTF	once	.	TRBV18	TRBJ1-2
TGTGCCAGCAGCCTGGGACTAGCGGCAGATACGCAGTATTTT	CASSLGLAADTQYF	.	TRBD2	TRBV5-5	TRBJ2-3
TGTGCCGCGGTGGGGACAGGGGATTATAGCAATCAGCCCCAGCATTTT	CAAVGTGDYSNQPQHF	.	TRBD1	TRBV28	TRBJ1-5
TGTGCCAGCAGCTTGGAACCGGCCGGGCCTTTTGGCTACACCTTC	CASSLEPAGPFGYTF	.	.	TRBV5-6	TRBJ1-2
TGCGCCAGCGCGGGACAGGGCTTAGAGACCCAGTACTTC	CASAGQGLETQYF	few	TRBD1	TRBV5-1	TRBJ2-5
TGTGCCAGCAGCCCGGGACAGCAAACCTACGAGCAGTACTTC	CASSPGQQTYEQYF	few	TRBD1	TRBV5-4	TRBJ2-7
TGCAGCGAGGGAGACAGGGGGGTATACGAGCAGTACTTC	CSEGDRGVYEQYF	few	TRBD1	TRBV29-1	TRBJ2-7
TGTGCCAGCAGCGTAAGAGGGGGGGACGGCTACACCTTC	CASSVRGGDGYTF	.	.	TRBV9	TRBJ1-2